Below, 20 T cell receptor beta chains from the same sample are listed, as sequenced in a study of blood T cells in healthy people across ages. The authors ran a second PCR of roughly 6 to 12 cycles using a sample-barcoded 5' primer and a J-beta primer mix. In TCRdb, the 5' RACE reads were re-called with MiXCR into one record per CDR3 protein. The sample carries around 870,000 distinct CDR3 sequences, around 26% recorded once. What was sequenced was blood. These receptor sequences come from a woman aged 80 or over in good health.

The chain couples TRBV20-1 to TRBJ2-3; the D is unclear. Germline loops: CDR1 DFQATT, CDR2 SNEGSKA (reference sequence). CDR3 length equals 13 residues. V lost 5 bases and J lost 0, with 9 bases in between. CDR3 coding DNA: TGCAGTGCTGCCGACGTTAGCACAGATACGCAGTATTTT. Amino acid sequence: CSAADVSTDTQYF.

The J gene is TRBJ1-3, the V gene TRBV29-1; D gene uncertain. Germline-derived CDR1 and CDR2 are SQVTM and ANQGSEA. The V and J ends lost 1 base and 3 bases respectively, with 7 bases between them. The CDR3 runs to 13 residues. CDR3 region: CSVEGGVGNTIYF. DNA of the CDR3: TGCAGCGTTGAAGGGGGAGTTGGAAACACCATATATTTT. The variable domain in full, completed from reference TRBV29-1 and TRBJ1-3, reads SAVISQKPSRDICQRGTSLTIQCQVDSQVTMMFWYRQQPGQSLTLIATANQGSEATYESGFVIDKFPISRPNLTFSTLTVSNMSPEDSSIYLCSVEGGVGNTIYFGEGSWLTVV.

This clonotype was recorded many times. This sequence joins TRBV5-4 and TRBJ2-4; TRBD2 might be the D (6 bases). Trimming removed 0 bases at V and 13 bases at J, with 11 bases between. Germline V gene data show CDR1 as SGHNT and CDR2 as YYREEE (reference sequence). The CDR3 runs to 12 residues. The CDR3 DNA reads TGTGCCAGCAGCTTGGCCGGCGGGAAACAGTACTTC. Protein: CASSLAGGKQYF.

This clonotype was recorded many times. This CDR3 reads CSAGRDSNYGYTF. The DNA of the CDR3 is TGCAGTGCTGGCCGGGACAGCAACTATGGCTACACCTTC. The chain carries TRBV20-1 and TRBJ1-2; 7 nucleotides align to TRBD1. The CDR3 length is 13 residues. J lost 2 bases, V lost 5 bases, and 5 bases had no gene match. Germline CDR1 is DFQATT and CDR2 is SNEGSKA (reference sequence).

This clonotype has just a few counts. J is TRBJ2-1 and V is TRBV15, with 8 bases that match TRBD1. This CDR3 is built from 15 residues. V shed 0 bases, J shed 6 bases, and the junction held 4 bases outside the gene matches. Looked up from germline, CDR1 is LNHNV and CDR2 is YYDKDF (reference sequence). Here the CDR3 DNA reads TGTGCCACCAGCAGAGACAGGGGGCCTGGCAATGAGCAGTTCTTC. This codes for CATSRDRGPGNEQFF.

The table lists this clonotype with many counts. The chain carries TRBV12-3 or TRBV12-4 and TRBJ1-2, with no clear D. The V end lost 6 bases, the J end lost 4 bases, and 18 bases lay between the germline ends. CDR3 length: 15 residues. CDR3 nucleotides: TGTGCCAGCAGCCCGGGCCTTCGTGGAGGCTATGGCTACACCTTC. Its protein product is CASSPGLRGGYGYTF.

This clonotype was counted a few times. This chain uses TRBV7-2 with TRBJ2-2; no definite D call. There are 16 residues in the CDR3. Germline-derived CDR1 and CDR2 are SGHTA and FQGNSA. Trimming removed 2 bases at V and 5 bases at J, with 15 bases between. The CDR3 sequence: CASSLKVLGATGELFF. The CDR3 DNA follows: TGTGCCAGCAGCTTAAAAGTTCTCGGAGCAACCGGGGAGCTGTTTTTT.

Only a few counts were recorded for this clonotype. This chain connects TRBV7-9 to TRBJ2-7; D possibly corresponds to TRBD1 (7 bases). V was clipped by 5 bases and J by 10 bases, with 18 bases between them. This CDR3 has 13 amino acids. Germline CDR1 reads SEHNR; CDR2 reads FQNEAQ (reference sequence). CDR3 amino acids: CASSADGGGNQYF. The CDR3 bases are TGTGCCAGCAGCGCGGACGGAGGGGGCAATCAGTACTTC.

The gene calls are TRBV10-1 and TRBJ2-2; D perhaps matches TRBD1 (6 bases). Trimming took off 9 bases at V and 1 base at J, with 12 bases between the two ends. CDR1 and CDR2 from the germline V gene are WNHNN and SYGVQD (reference sequence). This CDR3 has 14 amino acids. This chain's CDR3 is CASRGQKNTGELFF. Here the CDR3 DNA reads TGCGCCAGTCGAGGACAGAAGAACACCGGGGAGCTGTTTTTT.

The chain is built from TRBV5-1 and TRBJ2-4; 7 nucleotides agree with TRBD1. The DNA end is a closer match to TRBJ2-7, so the J assignment may be wrong. The CDR3 runs to 15 residues. Germline V lookup: CDR1 SGHRS, CDR2 YFSETQ. CDR3: CASSPTGAEAYEQYF. DNA of the CDR3: TGCGCCAGCAGTCCAACAGGGGCTGAGGCGTACGAGCAGTACTTC.

V is TRBV29-1 and J is TRBJ1-1; D is perhaps TRBD1 (6 bases). The CDR3 has 13 amino acids. CDR1 and CDR2 from the germline V gene are SQVTM and ANQGSEA. With 7 bases removed from V and 0 bases from J, the gap between germline ends came to 12 bases. The DNA of the CDR3 is TGCAGCGCCGTCAGGGGCGTGAACACTGAAGCTTTCTTT. Translated, it gives CSAVRGVNTEAFF.

This clonotype was detected a few times. A much more abundant neighbour one base away suggests this may be a read error. CDR3 DNA sequence: TGCGCCAGCAGCGGCACGGGGGGTGTTAGGTACAATGAGCAGTACTTC. This translates into CASSGTGGVRYNEQYF. The gene calls are TRBV5-1 and TRBJ2-5, with 7 bases aligning to TRBD2. Germline CDR1 and CDR2: SGHRS and YFSETQ. The CDR3 length is 16 residues. J was trimmed by 11 bases and V by 4 bases; bases with no gene match: 20.

This clonotype was recorded many times. The chain employs TRBV4-3 and TRBJ2-3; 10 bases fit TRBD2. After removal of 2 bases from V and 4 bases from J, the junction contained 3 bases not matched to a gene. The CDR3 runs 15 residues. Germline CDR1 reads LGHNA; CDR2 reads YSLEER. CDR3 region: CASSQLGLASDTQYF. In DNA, the CDR3 is TGCGCCAGCAGCCAATTGGGACTAGCGTCAGATACGCAGTATTTT.

A word on this clonotype: A much larger clone lies a single base off, so this may be a read error. The chain is built from TRBV12-3 or TRBV12-4 and TRBJ2-4, with D perhaps TRBD2 (6 bases). The CDR3 has 13 residues. The CDR3 nucleotides are TGTGCCGGCAGGGCCGGAGGGGCTGGGGAGCAGTACTTC. This codes for CAGRAGGAGEQYF.

This clonotype was seen at least ten times. The rearrangement links TRBV10-3 to TRBJ1-2; D call uncertain. Germline lookup yields CDR1 ENHRY and CDR2 SYGVKD. The V gene lost 4 bases and the J gene lost 0 bases, with 9 bases spanning the gap. This CDR3 has 14 residues. The CDR3 loop reads CAISGQSANYGYTF. CDR3 nucleotides: TGTGCCATCAGTGGGCAGTCAGCTAACTATGGCTACACCTTC.

This clonotype was recorded at least ten times. This chain links TRBV27 with TRBJ2-7; D uncertain. Trimming took off 0 bases at V and 2 bases at J, with 8 bases between the two ends. Germline CDR1 is MNHEY and CDR2 is SMNVEV (reference sequence). This CDR3 contains 14 residues. CDR3 nucleotide sequence: TGTGCCAGCAGTTTATCGTGGCCGACCTACGAGCAGTACTTC. Protein sequence: CASSLSWPTYEQYF.

V is TRBV4-1 and J is TRBJ1-5; D unresolved. CDR3 size: 17 residues. CDR1 MGHRA and CDR2 YSYEKL come from the germline V gene. V lost 2 bases and J 0 bases, leaving 14 bases between the germline ends. This CDR3 reads CASSQFPEYNSNQPQHF. CDR3 nucleotide sequence: TGCGCCAGCAGCCAATTTCCGGAATACAATAGCAATCAGCCCCAGCATTTT.

This clonotype has at least ten counts. The chain links TRBV4-3 to TRBJ2-1; perhaps D is TRBD1 or TRBD2 (6 bases each). Germline assignment: CDR1 LGHNA and CDR2 YSLEER. Trimming left V 0 bases short and J 2 bases short, with 11 bases between. This CDR3 comprises 16 residues. The CDR3 DNA reads as TGCGCCAGCAGCCAAGATCCGGGGGCAGCCTACAATGAGCAGTTCTTC. Residues: CASSQDPGAAYNEQFF.

As to this clonotype: A much larger clone is a single base away; this may be a read error. V and J are TRBV14 and TRBJ1-2; a possible D gene is TRBD1 (5 bases). The V gene's germline CDR1 is SGHDN and CDR2 FVKESK. This CDR3 spans 15 amino acids. V was pared by 2 bases and J by 6 bases, with 16 bases between. The CDR3 DNA reads TGTGCCAGCAGCCAATATACTCAGGGATACCATGGCTACACCTTC. Protein product: CASSQYTQGYHGYTF.

Concerning this clonotype itself: A much larger clone is a single base away; this may be a read error. The chain has TRBV5-1 and TRBJ2-1; D unresolved. The germline V gene encodes CDR1 SGHRS and CDR2 YFSETQ. V lost 2 bases, J lost 13 bases, and 19 bases lay in between. The CDR3 contains 14 residues. The CDR3 region has the DNA TGCGCCAGCAGCTTCGGTAGCATAGGCGAGACCCAGTTCTTC. Residues: CASSFGSIGETQFF.